The 19 T cell receptor beta chains below were found in one sample sequenced in a study of shared clonotypes between healthy human individuals. Some clones are missing from TCRdb's copy, which holds only in-frame ones; the method was immunoSEQ multiplex PCR. Here the sample spans fewer than 1.4 million clones, around three quarters being singletons. The sequencing input was memory CD4+ T cells from PBMCs. The subset denotes: CD45RA-negative fraction. The receptors originated from a man aged 18 to 30 in good health. Some clones in this sample may be carry-over from other donors' samples.

J is TRBJ2-1 and V is TRBV5-4; 11 bases match TRBD1. There are 15 residues in the CDR3. The V segment lost 4 bases and the J segment 7 bases; nucleotides outside the gene matches: 7. Per the germline V gene, CDR1 is SGHNT and CDR2 is YYREEE (reference sequence). CDR3 sequence reads: CASSPVGQGANEQFF. The CDR3 DNA follows: TGTGCCAGCAGCCCCGTAGGACAGGGGGCGAATGAGCAGTTCTTC. Full variable domain (outside the CDR3, taken from reference TRBV5-4 and TRBJ2-1): ETGVTQSPTHLIKTRGQQVTLRCSSQSGHNTVSWYQQALGQGPQFIFQYYREEENGRGNFPPRFSGLQFPNYSSELNVNALELDDSALYLCASSPVGQGANEQFFGPGTRLTVL.

As concerns this clone: A much bigger clone sits one base away, suggesting this may be a read error. Distinct nucleotide sequences in the sample also encode this CDR3. This rearrangement joins TRBV6-6 to TRBJ1-5, with D unresolved. This CDR3 comprises 11 residues. Trimming left V 5 bases short and J 3 bases short, with 2 bases between. Germline loops: CDR1 MNHNY, CDR2 SVGAGI (reference sequence). The CDR3 nucleotides read TGTGCCAGCAGTACCAATCAGCCCCAGCATTTT. This codes for CASSTNQPQHF.

V gene TRBV29-1 combines with J gene TRBJ1-1; no clear D gene. V dropped 3 bases and J dropped 5 bases, with 13 bases sitting between them. The germline CDR1 and CDR2 sequences are SQVTM and ANQGSEA. The CDR3 loop spans 13 amino acids. CDR3 sequence reads: CSVETTMGTEAFF. CDR3 nucleotides: TGCAGCGTTGAGACTACCATGGGGACTGAAGCTTTCTTT. The full variable domain, rest sourced from reference TRBV29-1 and TRBJ1-1, is SAVISQKPSRDICQRGTSLTIQCQVDSQVTMMFWYRQQPGQSLTLIATANQGSEATYESGFVIDKFPISRPNLTFSTLTVSNMSPEDSSIYLCSVETTMGTEAFFGQGTRLTVV.

This chain uses TRBV4-1 with TRBJ2-1, with 9 nucleotides matching TRBD2. CDR1 is MGHRA and CDR2 is YSYEKL in the germline V gene. V trimming: 4 bases; J trimming: 8 bases; junction bases outside the gene matches: 9. The CDR3 runs to 15 residues. The CDR3 region has the DNA TGCGCCAGCAGCCTCCGAAGCGGGAGGTTCGATGAGCAGTTCTTC. It codes for CASSLRSGRFDEQFF.

Concerning this clone itself: This CDR3 is also generated by other DNA sequences in the sample. The genes are TRBV5-1 and TRBJ2-7, with D uncertain. Germline V lookup: CDR1 SGHRS, CDR2 YFSETQ. V gave up 4 bases and J gave up 7 bases, with 12 bases separating them. The CDR3 contains 12 residues. This CDR3 reads CASSLGIGEQYF. CDR3 DNA: TGCGCCAGCAGCCTGGGAATTGGTGAGCAGTACTTC.

This clone showed up just a few times. The chain couples TRBV29-1 to TRBJ2-7; D is ambiguous. Trimming removed 0 bases at V and 2 bases at J, with 8 bases between. This CDR3 contains 13 residues. Looked up from germline, CDR1 is SQVTM and CDR2 is ANQGSEA. In DNA form, the CDR3 reads TGCAGCGTTGAAGATGCCAGGACCTACGAGCAGTACTTC. Translation gives CSVEDARTYEQYF.

The V call is TRBV6-1, the J call TRBJ2-7; no definite D call. This CDR3 contains 13 residues. V was shortened by 5 bases and J by 3 bases, with 11 bases between the two germline ends. CDR1 and CDR2 (germline): MNHNS, SASEGT. The CDR3 coding sequence is TGTGCCAGCAGTCCAGCGACCCTCTACGAGCAGTACTTC. Translated: CASSPATLYEQYF.

The V gene is TRBV5-1, the J gene TRBJ1-4; tentative D call: TRBD1 (6 bases). V lost 1 base and J lost 12, with 19 bases in between. Germline V CDR1 and CDR2: SGHRS, YFSETQ. There are 15 residues in the CDR3. The CDR3: CASSLLHRAPRELFF. CDR3 coding DNA: TGCGCCAGCAGCTTGCTACACAGGGCCCCCAGGGAACTGTTTTTT.

About this clone itself: With a far larger clone one base away, a read error is the likely cause. This CDR3 is also generated by other DNA sequences in the sample. The J gene is TRBJ2-5, the V gene TRBV29-1; D may be TRBD1 or TRBD2 (5 bases each). The CDR3 consists of 13 residues. The V end was cut by 3 bases, the J end by 5 bases, with 13 bases between. From germline, CDR1 is SQVTM and CDR2 ANQGSEA. The CDR3: CSVDFQGAETQYF. The CDR3 coding sequence is TGCAGCGTTGATTTCCAGGGAGCTGAGACCCAGTACTTC.

V and J are TRBV11-2 and TRBJ2-1, with 9 bases matching TRBD2. Germline V gives CDR1 SGHAT, CDR2 FQNNGV. Trimming took 5 bases from V and 3 from J; bases not matched to a gene: 5. This CDR3 is built from 15 residues. This CDR3 reads CASSPSGTLYNEQFF. DNA of the CDR3: TGTGCCAGCAGCCCTAGCGGGACCCTCTACAATGAGCAGTTCTTC.

This clone appeared a single time. This chain connects TRBV10-3 to TRBJ2-7; 12 nucleotides match TRBD2. With 7 bases clipped from V and 6 bases from J, the junction kept 7 bases outside the gene matches. The CDR3 spans 14 residues. CDR1 and CDR2 from the germline V gene are ENHRY and SYGVKD. CDR3 amino acids: CAITTSGRFVEQYF. The CDR3 nucleotides are TGTGCCATCACCACTAGCGGGAGGTTTGTCGAGCAGTACTTC.

There are a few counts of this clone. As DNA, the CDR3 is TGCGCCAGCAGCTTGGGATATAGTCTAGGGAATGGAAACACCATATATTTT. Translating it yields CASSLGYSLGNGNTIYF. J is TRBJ1-3 and V is TRBV5-1; D ambiguous. Trimming pared 0 bases from V and 3 bases from J, leaving 16 bases between. Germline V gene sequence: CDR1 SGHRS, CDR2 YFSETQ. The length of the CDR3 is 17 residues.

Regarding this clone: A far more abundant clone sits one base away, making this likely a read error. This same CDR3 is encoded by further DNA sequences in the sample. The rearrangement uses TRBV15 and TRBJ2-7, with 7 bases that match TRBD2. Germline V gene data show CDR1 as LNHNV and CDR2 as YYDKDF (reference sequence). The CDR3 totals 15 residues. With 0 bases clipped from V and 6 bases from J, the junction kept 8 bases outside the gene matches. The CDR3 DNA reads TGTGCCACCAGCAGAGACCGCGGGAGACCCGTCGAGCAGTACTTC. Translation: CATSRDRGRPVEQYF.

On this clone: The same CDR3 also results from other DNA sequences found in this sample. This chain joins TRBV5-1 and TRBJ2-3; TRBD2 agrees at 8 bases. This CDR3 is built from 15 residues. CDR1 is SGHRS and CDR2 is YFSETQ in the germline V gene. The V and J ends lost 2 bases and 1 base, in that order; junction bases with no gene match: 3. The CDR3 spells CASSFSGTGTDTQYF. The CDR3 DNA is TGCGCCAGCAGCTTTAGCGGGACGGGCACAGATACGCAGTATTTT.

This chain connects TRBV4-2 to TRBJ2-7; 12 nucleotides match TRBD2. Losses at the gene ends were 2 bases for V and 5 bases for J; bases not matched to a gene: 1. Germline assignment: CDR1 LGHNA and CDR2 YNFKEQ. This CDR3 is built from 14 residues. DNA for the CDR3: TGTGCCAGCAGCCAACGACTAGCGGGAGACGAGCAGTACTTC. Translating gives CASSQRLAGDEQYF.

In this sample, this clone turned up once. CDR3 in amino acids: CASSLVGGGETQYF. CDR3 DNA sequence: TGTGCCAGCAGCTTGGTCGGAGGGGGTGAGACCCAGTACTTC. V is TRBV5-8 and J is TRBJ2-5; D tentatively fits TRBD1 or TRBD2 (6 bases each). Trimming removed 0 bases from V and 5 bases from J, with 11 bases in between. CDR1 SGHTS and CDR2 YDEGEE come from the germline V gene. The CDR3 has 14 residues. Filled out from reference TRBV5-8 and TRBJ2-5, the complete variable domain reads EAGVTQSPTHLIKTRGQQATLRCSPISGHTSVYWYQQALGLGLQFLLWYDEGEERNRGNFPPRFSGRQFPNYSSELNVNALELEDSALYLCASSLVGGGETQYFGPGTRLLVL.

The chain joins TRBV7-9 to TRBJ2-1, with D unclear. Germline V gives CDR1 SEHNR, CDR2 FQNEAQ (reference sequence). The CDR3 has 15 residues. Trimming removed 2 bases at V and 0 bases at J, with 8 bases between. The CDR3 nucleotides read TGTGCCAGCAGCTTATTCGGGCCCTCCTACAATGAGCAGTTCTTC. Its protein is CASSLFGPSYNEQFF.

The V call is TRBV10-3, the J call TRBJ2-5, with unresolved D. V was cut by 2 bases and J by 7 bases, with 11 bases left in between. The CDR3 contains 13 residues. The germline gives CDR1 ENHRY, CDR2 SYGVKD. This CDR3 is CAISEADPRTQYF. CDR3 DNA: TGTGCCATCAGTGAGGCCGATCCCAGGACCCAGTACTTC.

Points on this clone: One base separates it from a far larger clone, so it is likely a read error. Within the sample, other DNA sequences also encode this same CDR3. The chain links TRBV28 to TRBJ1-2; D is unresolved. CDR1 MDHEN and CDR2 SYDVKM come from the germline V gene. V was clipped by 6 bases and J by 4 bases, with 3 bases between them. The CDR3 is made up of 10 amino acids. The CDR3: CASSRYGYTF. The CDR3 DNA reads TGTGCCAGCAGCCGCTATGGCTACACCTTC.